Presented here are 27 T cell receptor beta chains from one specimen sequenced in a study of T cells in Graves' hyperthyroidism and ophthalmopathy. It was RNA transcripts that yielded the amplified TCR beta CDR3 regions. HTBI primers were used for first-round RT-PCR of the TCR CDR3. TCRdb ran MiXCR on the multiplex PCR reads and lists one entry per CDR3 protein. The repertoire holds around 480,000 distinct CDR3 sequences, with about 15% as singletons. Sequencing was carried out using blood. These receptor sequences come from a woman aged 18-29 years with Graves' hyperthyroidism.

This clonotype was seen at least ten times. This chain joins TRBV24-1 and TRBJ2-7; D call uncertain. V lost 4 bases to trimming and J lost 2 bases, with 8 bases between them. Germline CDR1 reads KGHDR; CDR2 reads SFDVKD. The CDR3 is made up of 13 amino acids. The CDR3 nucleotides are TGTGCCACCAGTGAGGCTCAGGCCTACGAGCAGTACTTC. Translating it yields CATSEAQAYEQYF.

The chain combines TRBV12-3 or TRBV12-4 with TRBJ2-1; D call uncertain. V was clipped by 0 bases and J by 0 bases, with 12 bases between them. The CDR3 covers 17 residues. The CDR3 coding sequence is TGTGCCAGCAGTTTAGCTGGGCGACAACTCTCCTACAATGAGCAGTTCTTC. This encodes CASSLAGRQLSYNEQFF.

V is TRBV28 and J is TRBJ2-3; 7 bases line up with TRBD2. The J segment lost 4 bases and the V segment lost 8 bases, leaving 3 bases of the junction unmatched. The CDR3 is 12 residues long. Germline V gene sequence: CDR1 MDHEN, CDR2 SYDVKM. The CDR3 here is CASARGADTQYF. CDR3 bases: TGTGCCAGCGCACGGGGGGCAGATACGCAGTATTTT.

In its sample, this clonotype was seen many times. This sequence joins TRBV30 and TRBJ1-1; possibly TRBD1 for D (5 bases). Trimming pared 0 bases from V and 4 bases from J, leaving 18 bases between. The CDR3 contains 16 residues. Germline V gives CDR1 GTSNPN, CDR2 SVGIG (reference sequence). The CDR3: CAWSVYSGVQGTEAFF. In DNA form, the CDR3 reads TGTGCCTGGAGTGTATATTCGGGGGTTCAGGGCACTGAAGCTTTCTTT.

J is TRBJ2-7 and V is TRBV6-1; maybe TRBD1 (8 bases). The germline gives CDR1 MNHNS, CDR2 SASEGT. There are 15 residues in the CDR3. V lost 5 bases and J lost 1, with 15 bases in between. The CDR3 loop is CASSNTGGASYEQYV. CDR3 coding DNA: TGTGCCAGCAGTAACACAGGGGGGGCTTCCTACGAGCAGTACGTC.

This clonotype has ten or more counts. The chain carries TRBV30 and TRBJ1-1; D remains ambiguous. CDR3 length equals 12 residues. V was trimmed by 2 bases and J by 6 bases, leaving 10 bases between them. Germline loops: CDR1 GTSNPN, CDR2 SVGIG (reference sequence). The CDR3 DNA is TGTGCCTGGAGTCCGACGACCCCTGAAGCTTTCTTT. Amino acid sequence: CAWSPTTPEAFF.

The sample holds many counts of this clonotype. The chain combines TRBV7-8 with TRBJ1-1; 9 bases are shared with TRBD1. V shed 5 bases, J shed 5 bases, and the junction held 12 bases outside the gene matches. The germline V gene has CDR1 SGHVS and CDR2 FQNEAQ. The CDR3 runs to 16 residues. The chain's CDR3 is CASSRDRVPVGTEAFF. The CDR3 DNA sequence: TGTGCCAGCAGCAGGGACAGGGTTCCCGTAGGGACTGAAGCTTTCTTT.

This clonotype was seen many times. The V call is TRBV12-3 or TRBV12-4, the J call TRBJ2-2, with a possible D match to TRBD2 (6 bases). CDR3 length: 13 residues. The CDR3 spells CALGRDYTGELFF. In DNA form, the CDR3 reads TGTGCACTCGGGCGGGACTACACCGGGGAGCTGTTTTTT.

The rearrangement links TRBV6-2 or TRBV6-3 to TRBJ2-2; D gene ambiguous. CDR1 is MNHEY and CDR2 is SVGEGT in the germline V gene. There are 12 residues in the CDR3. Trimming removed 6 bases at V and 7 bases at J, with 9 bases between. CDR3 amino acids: CASRLKSGELFF. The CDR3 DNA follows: TGTGCCAGCAGGCTCAAAAGCGGGGAGCTGTTTTTT.

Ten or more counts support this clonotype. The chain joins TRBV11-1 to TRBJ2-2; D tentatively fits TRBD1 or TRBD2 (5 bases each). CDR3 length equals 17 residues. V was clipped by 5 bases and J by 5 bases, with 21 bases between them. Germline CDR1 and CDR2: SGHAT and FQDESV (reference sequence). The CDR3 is CASSPRDPRRRTGELFF. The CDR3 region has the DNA TGTGCCAGCAGCCCCCGGGACCCACGGAGGAGGACCGGGGAGCTGTTTTTT.

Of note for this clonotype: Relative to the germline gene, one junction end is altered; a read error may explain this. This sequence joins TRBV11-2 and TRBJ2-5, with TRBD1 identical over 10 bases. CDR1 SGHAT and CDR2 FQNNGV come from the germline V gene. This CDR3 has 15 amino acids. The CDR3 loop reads CASSLTGQGQETQCF. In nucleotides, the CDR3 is TGTGCCAGCAGCTTGACGGGACAGGGGCAGGAGACCCAGTGCTTC.

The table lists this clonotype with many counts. CDR3 residues: CASSRTSGLGADTQYF. Here the CDR3 DNA reads TGTGCCAGCAGCCGGACTAGCGGTTTGGGCGCAGATACGCAGTATTTT. V gene TRBV7-3 combines with J gene TRBJ2-3; 10 positions match TRBD2. Germline-derived CDR1 and CDR2 are SGHTA and FQGTGA. V shed 5 bases, J shed 4 bases, and the junction held 9 bases outside the gene matches. The CDR3 has 16 amino acids. Using reference TRBV7-3 and TRBJ2-3 for the parts outside the CDR3, the full variable domain is GAGVSQTPSNKVTEKGKYVELRCDPISGHTALYWYRQSLGQGPEFLIYFQGTGAADDSGLPNDRFFAVRPEGSVSTLKIQRTERGDSAVYLCASSRTSGLGADTQYFGPGTRLTVL.

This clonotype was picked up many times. CDR3 sequence: CASSPSGTSEGEQFF. In nucleotides, the CDR3 is TGTGCCAGCAGCCCCAGCGGGACTAGCGAAGGGGAGCAGTTCTTC. The chain carries TRBV28 and TRBJ2-1, with 10 bases identical to TRBD2. The V segment lost 6 bases and the J segment 10 bases; nucleotides outside the gene matches: 12. Germline V gene data show CDR1 as MDHEN and CDR2 as SYDVKM. This CDR3 spans 15 amino acids. The complete variable domain, with remaining parts taken from reference TRBV28 and TRBJ2-1, reads DVKVTQSSRYLVKRTGEKVFLECVQDMDHENMFWYRQDPGLGLRLIYFSYDVKMKEKGDIPEGYSVSREKKERFSLILESASTNQTSMYLCASSPSGTSEGEQFFGPGTRLTVL.

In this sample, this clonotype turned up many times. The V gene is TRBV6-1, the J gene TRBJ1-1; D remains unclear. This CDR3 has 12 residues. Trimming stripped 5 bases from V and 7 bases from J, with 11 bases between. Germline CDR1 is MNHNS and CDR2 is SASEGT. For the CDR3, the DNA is TGTGCCAGCAGTTACGAGACGGGTGAAGCTTTCTTT. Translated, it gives CASSYETGEAFF.

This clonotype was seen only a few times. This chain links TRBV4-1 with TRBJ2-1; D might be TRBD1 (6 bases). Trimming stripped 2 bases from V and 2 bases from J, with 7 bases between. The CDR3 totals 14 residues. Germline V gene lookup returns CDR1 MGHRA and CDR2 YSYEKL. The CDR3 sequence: CASSQRTAYNEQFF. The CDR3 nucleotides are TGCGCCAGCAGCCAAAGGACAGCCTACAATGAGCAGTTCTTC.

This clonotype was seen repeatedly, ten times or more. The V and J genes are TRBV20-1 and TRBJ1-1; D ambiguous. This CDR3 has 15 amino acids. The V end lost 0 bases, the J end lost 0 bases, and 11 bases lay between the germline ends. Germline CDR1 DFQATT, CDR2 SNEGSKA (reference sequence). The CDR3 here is CSARDWTVMNTEAFF. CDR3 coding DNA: TGCAGTGCTAGAGATTGGACGGTCATGAACACTGAAGCTTTCTTT.

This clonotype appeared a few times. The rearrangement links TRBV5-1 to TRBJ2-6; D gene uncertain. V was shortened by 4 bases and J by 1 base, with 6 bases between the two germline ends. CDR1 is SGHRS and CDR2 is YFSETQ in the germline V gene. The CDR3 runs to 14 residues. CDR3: CASSHPSGANVLTF. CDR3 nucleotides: TGCGCCAGCAGCCATCCTTCTGGGGCCAACGTCCTGACTTTC.

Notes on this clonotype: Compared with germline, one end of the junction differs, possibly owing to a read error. The CDR3 DNA follows: TGTGCCGGCAGTGGGGGGACTAGCGGGGCCCTCGATACGCAGTATTTT. It specifies CAGSGGTSGALDTQYF. The gene calls are TRBV12-3 or TRBV12-4 and TRBJ2-3; TRBD2 matches 13 bases. The CDR3 is made up of 16 amino acids.

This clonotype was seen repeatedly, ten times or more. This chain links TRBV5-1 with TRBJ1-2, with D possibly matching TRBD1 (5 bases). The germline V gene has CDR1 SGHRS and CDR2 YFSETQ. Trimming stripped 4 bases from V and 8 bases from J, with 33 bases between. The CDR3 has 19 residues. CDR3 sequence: CASSAGGARRRSDIRGYTF. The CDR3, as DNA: TGCGCCAGCAGCGCGGGGGGAGCTCGCAGAAGGAGTGACATTAGAGGCTACACCTTC. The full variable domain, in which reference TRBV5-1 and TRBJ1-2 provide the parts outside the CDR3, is KAGVTQTPRYLIKTRGQQVTLSCSPISGHRSVSWYQQTPGQGLQFLFEYFSETQRNKGNFPGRFSGRQFSNSRSEMNVSTLELGDSALYLCASSAGGARRRSDIRGYTFGSGTRLTVV.

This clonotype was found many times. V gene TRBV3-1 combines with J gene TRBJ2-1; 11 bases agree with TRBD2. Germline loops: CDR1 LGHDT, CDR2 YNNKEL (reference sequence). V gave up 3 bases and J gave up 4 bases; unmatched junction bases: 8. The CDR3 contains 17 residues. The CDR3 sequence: CASSQPTGTSGYNEQFF. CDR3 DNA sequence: TGTGCCAGCAGCCAGCCAACCGGGACTAGCGGATACAATGAGCAGTTCTTC.

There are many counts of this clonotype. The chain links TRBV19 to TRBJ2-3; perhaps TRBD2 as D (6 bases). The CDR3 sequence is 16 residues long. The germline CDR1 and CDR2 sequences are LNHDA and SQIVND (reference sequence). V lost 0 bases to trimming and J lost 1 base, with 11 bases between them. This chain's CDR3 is CASSIDSGTRTDTQYF. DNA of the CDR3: TGTGCCAGTAGTATAGATAGCGGTACTCGCACAGATACGCAGTATTTT. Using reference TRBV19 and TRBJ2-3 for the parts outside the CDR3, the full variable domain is DGGITQSPKYLFRKEGQNVTLSCEQNLNHDAMYWYRQDPGQGLRLIYYSQIVNDFQKGDIAEGYSVSREKKESFPLTVTSAQKNPTAFYLCASSIDSGTRTDTQYFGPGTRLTVL.

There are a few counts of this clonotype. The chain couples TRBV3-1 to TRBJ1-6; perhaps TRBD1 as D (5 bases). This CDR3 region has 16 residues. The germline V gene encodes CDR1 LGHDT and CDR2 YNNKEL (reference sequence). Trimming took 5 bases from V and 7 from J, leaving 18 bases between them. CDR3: CASSFGTGTRNSPLHF. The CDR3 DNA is TGTGCCAGCAGCTTCGGGACGGGAACTCGAAATTCACCCCTCCACTTT. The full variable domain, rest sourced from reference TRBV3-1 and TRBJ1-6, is DTAVSQTPKYLVTQMGNDKSIKCEQNLGHDTMYWYKQDSKKFLKIMFSYNNKELIINETVPNRFSPKSPDKAHLNLHINSLELGDSAVYFCASSFGTGTRNSPLHFGNGTRLTVT.

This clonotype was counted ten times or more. The CDR3 loop is CASNRIGGEKLFF. DNA of the CDR3: TGTGCCAGCAACAGGATAGGTGGTGAAAAACTGTTTTTT. This sequence joins TRBV2 and TRBJ1-4, with D perhaps TRBD1 (5 bases). The germline gives CDR1 SNHLY, CDR2 FYNNEI. The CDR3 extends over 13 amino acids. Trimming cost V 7 bases and J 7 bases, with 13 bases left between them.

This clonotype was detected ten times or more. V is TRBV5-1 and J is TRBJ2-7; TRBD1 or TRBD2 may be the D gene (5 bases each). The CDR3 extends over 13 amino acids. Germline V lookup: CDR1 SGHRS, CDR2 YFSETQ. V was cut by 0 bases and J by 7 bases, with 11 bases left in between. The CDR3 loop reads CASSLAGANEQYF. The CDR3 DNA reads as TGCGCCAGCAGCTTGGCCGGGGCTAATGAGCAGTACTTC.

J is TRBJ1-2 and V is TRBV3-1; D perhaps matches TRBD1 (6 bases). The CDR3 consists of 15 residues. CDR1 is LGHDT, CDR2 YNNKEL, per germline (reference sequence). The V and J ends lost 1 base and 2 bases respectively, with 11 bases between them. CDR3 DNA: TGTGCCAGCAGCCAAGGGGACACCCCGAACTATGGCTACACCTTC. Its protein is CASSQGDTPNYGYTF. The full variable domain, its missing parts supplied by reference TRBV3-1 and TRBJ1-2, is DTAVSQTPKYLVTQMGNDKSIKCEQNLGHDTMYWYKQDSKKFLKIMFSYNNKELIINETVPNRFSPKSPDKAHLNLHINSLELGDSAVYFCASSQGDTPNYGYTFGSGTRLTVV.

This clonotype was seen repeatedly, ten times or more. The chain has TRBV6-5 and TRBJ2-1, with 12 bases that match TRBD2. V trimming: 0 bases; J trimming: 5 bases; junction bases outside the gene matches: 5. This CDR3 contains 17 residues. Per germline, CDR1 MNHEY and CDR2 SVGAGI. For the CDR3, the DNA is TGTGCCAGCAGTTACTCCTTAGGACTAGCGGGAAACAATGAGCAGTTCTTC. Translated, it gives CASSYSLGLAGNNEQFF.

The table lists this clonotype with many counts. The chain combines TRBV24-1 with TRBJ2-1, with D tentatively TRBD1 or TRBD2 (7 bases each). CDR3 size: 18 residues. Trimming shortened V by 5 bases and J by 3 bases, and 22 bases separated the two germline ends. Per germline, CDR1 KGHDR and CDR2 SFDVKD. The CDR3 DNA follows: TGTGCCACCAGTGGTGCGGGGGCAGGGGGGTATCTCTACAATGAGCAGTTCTTC. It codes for CATSGAGAGGYLYNEQFF.